Listed here is a single T cell receptor (beta chain). Making TCR cDNA involved 5'RACE template switching, which added UMIs and a universal primer site. Each CDR3 protein gets one entry after TCRdb re-called the 5' RACE reads with MiXCR. The sample lists about 630,000 distinct CDR3 sequences; 10% to 15% were seen once. The V and J ends lost 6 bases and 4 bases, in that order; junction bases with no gene match: 11. The CDR3 runs 16 residues. From germline, CDR1 is ENHRY and CDR2 SYGVKD. The sample is drawn from a study of T cells after yellow fever vaccination. The V gene is TRBV10-3, the J gene TRBJ2-3; 9 bases map to TRBD2. The sequenced sample was PBMCs, obtained on the day of the yellow fever booster vaccination. The source is a man younger than 45 who received the YFV17D yellow fever vaccine. The CDR3 DNA reads TGTGCCATCAGCAATAGGGGCGGGAGGGACCCAGATACGCAGTATTTT. It specifies CAISNRGGRDPDTQYF.